The T cell receptor (beta chain) under discussion was sequenced for a study of T cell responses to AZD1222 COVID-19 vaccine. General study points: The sample set comprised mostly white British donors with more females, and clonal diversity was possibly underestimated.

This CDR3 comprises 13 residues. V gave up 0 bases and J gave up 7 bases, with 10 bases separating them. Germline CDR1 SGHTS, CDR2 YDEGEE. Doses given second, at about 4 or about 12 weeks, were pooled. In regard to this clone: The antigen remains undetermined.

TCRdb's copy holds only in-frame clones and misses some; the assay was immunoSEQ multiplex PCR. The sample comprises about 42,000 clones, 80% to 85% of which are singletons, and over 15% rests with the top ten. The sequence was obtained from an adult who received the AZD1222 COVID-19 vaccine. The chain is built from TRBV5-8 and TRBJ2-5; D is uncertain. Sequencing used peripheral blood, obtained 28 days after the second AZD1222 dose. CDR3: CASSLVVRRTQYF. Here the CDR3 DNA reads TGTGCCAGCAGCTTGGTGGTCCGGCGGACCCAGTACTTC.